These 2 T cell receptor beta chains share one sample of origin, sequenced in a study of CD8+ T cells in alopecia areata. Following extraction, RNA underwent reverse transcription to cDNA, which served as the sequencing template. Using immunoSEQ multiplex PCR, the repertoire was profiled, and TCRdb retains in-frame clones only, with some absent. The data contain 220,000 or so clones, around 62% of them singletons. This specimen consisted of CD4+ T cells sorted from blood, obtained at week 0. These TCRs come from a human donor with alopecia areata.

The gene calls are TRBV7-3 and TRBJ2-3; D is unresolved. The CDR3 runs 13 residues. V lost 5 bases to trimming and J lost 0 bases, with 6 bases between them. Germline values: CDR1 SGHTA, CDR2 FQGTGA. The CDR3, as DNA: TGTGCCAGCAGCGGGTCTAGCACAGATACGCAGTATTTT. Protein sequence: CASSGSSTDTQYF.

This chain joins TRBV20-1 and TRBJ1-3; no clear D gene. Germline V gene sequence: CDR1 DFQATT, CDR2 SNEGSKA (reference sequence). CDR3 length: 11 amino acids. V was trimmed by 0 bases and J by 10 bases, leaving 7 bases between them. The CDR3 DNA is TGCAGTGCTAGAGAGGATCTGACCATATATTTT. This translates into CSAREDLTIYF.